The source of this T cell receptor beta chain is a study of blood T cell repertoires in COVID-19. In germline, CDR1 is SGHRS, CDR2 YFSETQ. Unmatched junction bases numbered 7, after V lost 4 bases and J lost 6 bases. This CDR3 comprises 14 residues. TCRdb's table, derived via immunoSEQ multiplex PCR, lists solely in-frame clones and lacks some. The sample shows 200,000 to 250,000 clones, more than 65% of them seen only once. This chain joins TRBV5-1 and TRBJ2-3, with 8 positions matching TRBD1. This sequence was found in a woman aged 40 to 50 who had recovered from COVID-19. The sample consisted of peripheral blood. In DNA, the CDR3 is TGCGCCAGCAGCACGGACAGGGTAACGGATACGCAGTATTTT. Amino acids: CASSTDRVTDTQYF.